The 2 T cell receptor beta chains below all came from one sample that was sequenced in a study of metastatic and nonmetastatic thyroid tumors. All patients reached thyroid surgery having received no treatment beforehand. From the PCR reads, TCRdb re-called clones with MiXCR. The repertoire holds about 43,000 clones, with about 3.3% as singletons. Sequenced sample: blood. Every receptor here comes from a female donor with papillary thyroid cancer or a benign thyroid nodule (not recorded which). Some clones in this sample may be carry-over from other donors' samples.

The chain recombines TRBV20-1 with TRBJ2-3; D is unresolved. The CDR3 length is 14 residues. The V gene's germline CDR1 is DFQATT and CDR2 SNEGSKA (reference sequence). V lost 3 bases, J lost 2 bases, and 12 bases lay in between. The CDR3 DNA follows: TGCAGTGCTAGGTTGGCTATAACCACAGATACGCAGTATTTT. Protein sequence: CSARLAITTDTQYF.

By sample share, this clone is medium-sized. This sequence joins TRBV9 and TRBJ2-3, with TRBD2 identical over 10 bases. With 4 bases clipped from V and 0 bases from J, the junction kept 11 bases outside the gene matches. Germline values: CDR1 SGDLS, CDR2 YYNGEE. The CDR3 is made up of 18 amino acids. The CDR3 spells CASSPGTSAQPSTDTQYF. In DNA, the CDR3 is TGTGCCAGCAGCCCCGGGACTAGCGCCCAACCTAGCACAGATACGCAGTATTTT.